A few counts support the clone carrying this T cell receptor (beta chain). Sequence at one end of the junction differs from germline and may be a read error. The authors ran a second PCR of roughly 6 to 12 cycles using a sample-barcoded 5' primer and a J-beta primer mix. TCRdb used MiXCR to reprocess the 5' RACE reads, holding one entry per CDR3 protein. The sample carries around 990,000 distinct CDR3 sequences, approximately 25% recorded once. This specimen comes from a study of blood T cells in healthy people across ages. The CDR3 has 12 residues. Germline CDR1 SQVTM, CDR2 ANQGSEA. These data were also filed under a second study, of T cells of mothers and their children. As that study records: No clones detected were persistent microchimeric T cell clones.

The receptor's source is a girl aged 2-10 years in good health. Sequencing used blood. This sequence joins TRBV29-1 and TRBJ2-7; TRBD1 aligns across 9 bases. The CDR3: CSVGGTGNERYF. The CDR3 DNA reads TGCAGCGTTGGGGGGACAGGGAACGAGCGGTACTTC.